Reported below is one T cell receptor (beta chain). The antigen is not known. The table came from immunoSEQ multiplex PCR; TCRdb's copy has only in-frame clones and leaves some out. This sample has approximately 120,000 clones, with around 93% found just once. This record belongs to a study of OX40 agonist ivuxolimab in advanced cancers. Study in general: Anti-PD-1, anti-PD-L1 or anti-CTLA-4 therapy given earlier was allowed, and approximately 40% had some.

The germline V gene has CDR1 SGHDT and CDR2 YYEEEE. The ends were cut back, 0 bases at V and 6 bases at J, with 21 bases in the middle. CDR3 length: 18 residues. Study-wide findings and caveats: CD8+ T cells were the subset that, on average, had more expanded clones than CD4+. Patients with a partial response at 0.1-3.0 mg/kg had among the lowest clonal expansion.

The receptor was isolated from an adult with an advanced solid tumor such as melanoma, head and neck, liver or kidney cancer. This rearrangement joins TRBV5-6 to TRBJ2-2; a possible D gene is TRBD2 (7 bases). Sequencing used CD4+ or CD8+ T cells sorted from blood, obtained in a trial of the OX40 agonist ivuxolimab. The CDR3 nucleotides are TGTGCCAGCAGCTTGGGCCCAGAGGGGGGGGCGCGTCCCGGGGAGCTGTTTTTT. This sequence encodes CASSLGPEGGARPGELFF.